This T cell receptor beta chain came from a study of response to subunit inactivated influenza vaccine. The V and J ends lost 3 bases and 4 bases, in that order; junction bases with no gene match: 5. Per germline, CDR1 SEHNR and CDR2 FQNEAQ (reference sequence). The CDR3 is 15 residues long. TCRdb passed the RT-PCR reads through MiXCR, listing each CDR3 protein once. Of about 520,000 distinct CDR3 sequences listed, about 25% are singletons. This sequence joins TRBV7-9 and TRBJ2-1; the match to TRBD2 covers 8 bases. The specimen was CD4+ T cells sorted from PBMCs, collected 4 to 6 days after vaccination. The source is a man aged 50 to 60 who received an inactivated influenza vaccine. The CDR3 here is CASSFELAVYNEQFF. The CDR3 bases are TGTGCCAGCAGCTTCGAACTAGCGGTTTACAATGAGCAGTTCTTC.